Sequencing of this TCR beta chain was carried out in a study of OX40 agonist ivuxolimab in advanced cancers. Across the study: The study enrolled dose-escalation patients with hepatocellular carcinoma, melanoma, renal cell or head and neck cancer. Overall study results and limits: Antigen specificity of clonally expanded peripheral T cells was not established. CD8+ T cells (on average) carried more expanded clones than CD4+ T cells.

Concerning this clone itself: Its antigen remains unidentified.

Blood draws occurred at baseline, cycle 4 day 1, and cycle 7 day 1. The assay was immunoSEQ multiplex PCR, and TCRdb's table has in-frame clones only and misses some. The sample contains some 70,000 clones, roughly 90% of which appear only once. The germline V gene has CDR1 MNHEY and CDR2 SVGAGI. V lost 6 bases and J lost 1, with 12 bases in between. The CDR3 consists of 14 residues. The clonotype comes from an adult with an advanced solid tumor such as melanoma, head and neck, liver or kidney cancer. The genes are TRBV6-5 and TRBJ2-5; D call uncertain. Sequencing was performed on CD4+ or CD8+ T cells sorted from blood, taken in a trial of the OX40 agonist ivuxolimab. Here the CDR3 DNA reads TGTGCCAGCAGCCCCGGATGGGGCCAAGAGACCCAGTACTTC. As protein: CASSPGWGQETQYF.